This entry features one TCR beta chain sequence. Specified time point: patch test 1, 2 weeks after DPC sensitization. Treatment: therapeutic diphenylcyclopropenone sensitization with weekly scalp DPC. Blood, whole and unfractionated, served as the source for total RNA extraction. The sample is drawn from a study of human T cells and chemical hapten exposure. At the level of the study: The use of 2% DPC on about 2 cm by about 2 cm of upper inner arm skin constituted sensitization.

V dropped 7 bases and J dropped 7; count of bases not matched to a gene: 13. CDR3 length equals 15 residues. CDR1 and CDR2 (germline): MGHDK, SYGVNS. A single record per CDR3 protein comes from TCRdb applying MiXCR to the RACE reads. The table shows nearly 350,000 distinct CDR3 sequences, with approximately 6.9% occurring only once. The J gene is TRBJ2-4, the V gene TRBV25-1; 7 bases align to TRBD1. The origin of this receptor is a woman aged 18-29 years with alopecia areata. Some clones in this sample may be carry-over from other donors' samples. Here the sequenced sample was whole blood, taken in connection with sensitization to the hapten diphenylcyclopropenone (DPC). The CDR3 is CASTEGAPQSNIQYF. CDR3 in DNA: TGTGCCAGCACCGAGGGGGCCCCCCAATCCAACATTCAGTACTTC.